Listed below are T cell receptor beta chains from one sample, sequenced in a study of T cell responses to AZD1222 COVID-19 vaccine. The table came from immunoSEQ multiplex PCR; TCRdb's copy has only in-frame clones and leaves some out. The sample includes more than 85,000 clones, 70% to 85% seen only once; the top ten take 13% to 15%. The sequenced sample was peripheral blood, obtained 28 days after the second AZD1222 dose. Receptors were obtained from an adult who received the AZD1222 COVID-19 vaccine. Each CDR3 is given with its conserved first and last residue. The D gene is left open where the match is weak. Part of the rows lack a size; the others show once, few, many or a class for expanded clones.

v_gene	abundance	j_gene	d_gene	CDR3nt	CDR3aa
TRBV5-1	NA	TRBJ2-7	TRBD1	TGCGCCAGCAGCTCGAGGACAGGGGCGATTACCTACGAGCAGTACTTC	CASSSRTGAITYEQYF
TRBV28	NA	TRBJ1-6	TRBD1	TGTGCCAGCAGTCCTTCGGACAGGGAGTTGCTACCCCTCCACTTT	CASSPSDRELLPLHF
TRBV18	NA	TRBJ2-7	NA	TGTGCCAGCTCACCACCGGGCGGTTCCTACGAGCAGTACTTC	CASSPPGGSYEQYF
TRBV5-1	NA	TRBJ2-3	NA	TGCGCCAGCAGCTCCGCGGGCCAAACGTCCGATACGCAGTATTTT	CASSSAGQTSDTQYF
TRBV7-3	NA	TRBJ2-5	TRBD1	TGTGCCAGCAGCGGGACAGAGCAAGAGACCCAGTACTTC	CASSGTEQETQYF
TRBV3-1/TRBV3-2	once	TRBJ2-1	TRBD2	TGTGCGGCCGGGACTAGCGGGCCGCAGTTCTTC	CAAGTSGPQFF
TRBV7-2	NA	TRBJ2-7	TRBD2	TGTGCCAGCAGCGTTTCTAGCGGGAGGTACTACGAGCAGTACTTC	CASSVSSGRYYEQYF
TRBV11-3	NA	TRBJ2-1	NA	TGTGCCAGCAGCGTCAGAAATGAGCAGTTCTTC	CASSVRNEQFF
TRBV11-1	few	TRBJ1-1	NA	TGTGCCAGCAGCTTAGATTTAACCTCCGCGGGAGCTTTCTTT	CASSLDLTSAGAFF
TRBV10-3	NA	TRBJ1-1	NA	TGTGCCATCAGTGAGTCGACAACGGGGGGTGAAGCTTTCTTT	CAISESTTGGEAFF
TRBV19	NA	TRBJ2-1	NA	TGTGCCAGTAGCCCAGGGGTTGAGCAGTTCTTC	CASSPGVEQFF
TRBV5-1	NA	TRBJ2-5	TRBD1	TGCGCCAGCAGCCTCCCGGGACAGGTTGAGACCCAGTACTTC	CASSLPGQVETQYF
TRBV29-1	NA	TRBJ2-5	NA	TGCAGCGGTGAGGGTCTAGGAGAGACCCAGTACTTC	CSGEGLGETQYF
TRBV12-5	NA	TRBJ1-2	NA	TGTGCTAGTGGTTTGGGCAGGCAAAACTATGGCTACACCTTC	CASGLGRQNYGYTF
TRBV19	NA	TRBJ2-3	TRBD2	TGTGCCAGTAGTATTCGGCTAGCGGGAGCAGATACGCAGTATTTT	CASSIRLAGADTQYF
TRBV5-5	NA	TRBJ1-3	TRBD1	TGTGCCAGCAGCTTGGGCTTCCAGGGTTCAGGGGGTGGAAACACCATATATTTT	CASSLGFQGSGGGNTIYF
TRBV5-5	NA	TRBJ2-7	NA	TGTGCCAGCAGCTTGGAGGCCCCCCTAACCTACGAGCAGTACTTC	CASSLEAPLTYEQYF
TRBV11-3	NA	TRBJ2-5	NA	TGTGCCAGCAGCGCCCGGGGTGAAGAGACCCAGTACTTC	CASSARGEETQYF
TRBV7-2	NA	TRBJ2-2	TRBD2	TGTGCCAGCAGCCCCGGGAGCGGGGGGCTAAACACCGGGGAGCTGTTTTTT	CASSPGSGGLNTGELFF
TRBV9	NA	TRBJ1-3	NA	TGTGCCAGCAGCCCCCAGGGACGCCTGGGAAACACCATATATTTT	CASSPQGRLGNTIYF
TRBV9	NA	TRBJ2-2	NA	TGTGCCAGCAGCGTAGAGGGGCCGACCGGGGAGCTGTTTTTT	CASSVEGPTGELFF
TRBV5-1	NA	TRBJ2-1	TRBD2	TGCGCCAGCAGCCCAGGGACTAGTGGCAATGAGCAGTTCTTC	CASSPGTSGNEQFF
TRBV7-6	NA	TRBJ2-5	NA	TGTGCCAGCAGTTCCAACCCCCGAGAGACCCAGTACTTC	CASSSNPRETQYF
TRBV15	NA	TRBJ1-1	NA	TGTGCCACCAGCAGAGATCGGGGCGGAGCTTTCTTT	CATSRDRGGAFF
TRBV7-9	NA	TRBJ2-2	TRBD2	TGTGCCAGCAGCGACGGACTAGCGGGAGGGCCCCGCGGGGAGCTGTTTTTT	CASSDGLAGGPRGELFF
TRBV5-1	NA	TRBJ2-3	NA	TGCGCCAGCAGCTTACTAGTGGGCGATACGCAGTATTTT	CASSLLVGDTQYF
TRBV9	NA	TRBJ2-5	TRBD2	TGTGCCAGCAGCGTAGGATGGGGGACTACGGCTCAGACCCAGTACTTC	CASSVGWGTTAQTQYF
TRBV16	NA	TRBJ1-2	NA	TGTGCCAGCAGCCAACAACGGCCTAACTATGGCTACACCTTC	CASSQQRPNYGYTF
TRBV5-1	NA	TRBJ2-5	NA	TGCGCCAGCAGCTTGGGGTCAGGACAAGAGACCCAGTACTTC	CASSLGSGQETQYF
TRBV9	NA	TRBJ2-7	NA	TGTGCCAGCAGCCCCTTAACAGGGAGCGGCTACGAGCAGTACTTC	CASSPLTGSGYEQYF
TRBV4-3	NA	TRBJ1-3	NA	TGCGCCAGCAGCCAAGATGGCTTCTCTGGAAACACCATATATTTT	CASSQDGFSGNTIYF
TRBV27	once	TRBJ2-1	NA	TGTGCCAGCAGTCTTAGCGGCAGCTCCTACAATGAGCAGTTCTTC	CASSLSGSSYNEQFF
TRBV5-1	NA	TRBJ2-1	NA	TGCGCCAGCAAGACTACAGGAGCAGGGTACTACAATGAGCAGTTCTTC	CASKTTGAGYYNEQFF
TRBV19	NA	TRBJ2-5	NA	TGTGCCAGTAGTATAGTCGGGCATATGGGAGAGACCCAGTACTTC	CASSIVGHMGETQYF
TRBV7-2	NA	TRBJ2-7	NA	TGTGCCAGCAGCATGGACACCAGAACTTACGAGCAGTACTTC	CASSMDTRTYEQYF
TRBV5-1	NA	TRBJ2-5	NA	TGCGCCAGCAGCCCCTCTACAGCCTTTCAAGAGACCCAGTACTTC	CASSPSTAFQETQYF
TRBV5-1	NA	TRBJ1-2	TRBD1	TGCGCCAGCAGCTTGGGGGGGACAGAATCTAACTATGGCTACACCTTC	CASSLGGTESNYGYTF